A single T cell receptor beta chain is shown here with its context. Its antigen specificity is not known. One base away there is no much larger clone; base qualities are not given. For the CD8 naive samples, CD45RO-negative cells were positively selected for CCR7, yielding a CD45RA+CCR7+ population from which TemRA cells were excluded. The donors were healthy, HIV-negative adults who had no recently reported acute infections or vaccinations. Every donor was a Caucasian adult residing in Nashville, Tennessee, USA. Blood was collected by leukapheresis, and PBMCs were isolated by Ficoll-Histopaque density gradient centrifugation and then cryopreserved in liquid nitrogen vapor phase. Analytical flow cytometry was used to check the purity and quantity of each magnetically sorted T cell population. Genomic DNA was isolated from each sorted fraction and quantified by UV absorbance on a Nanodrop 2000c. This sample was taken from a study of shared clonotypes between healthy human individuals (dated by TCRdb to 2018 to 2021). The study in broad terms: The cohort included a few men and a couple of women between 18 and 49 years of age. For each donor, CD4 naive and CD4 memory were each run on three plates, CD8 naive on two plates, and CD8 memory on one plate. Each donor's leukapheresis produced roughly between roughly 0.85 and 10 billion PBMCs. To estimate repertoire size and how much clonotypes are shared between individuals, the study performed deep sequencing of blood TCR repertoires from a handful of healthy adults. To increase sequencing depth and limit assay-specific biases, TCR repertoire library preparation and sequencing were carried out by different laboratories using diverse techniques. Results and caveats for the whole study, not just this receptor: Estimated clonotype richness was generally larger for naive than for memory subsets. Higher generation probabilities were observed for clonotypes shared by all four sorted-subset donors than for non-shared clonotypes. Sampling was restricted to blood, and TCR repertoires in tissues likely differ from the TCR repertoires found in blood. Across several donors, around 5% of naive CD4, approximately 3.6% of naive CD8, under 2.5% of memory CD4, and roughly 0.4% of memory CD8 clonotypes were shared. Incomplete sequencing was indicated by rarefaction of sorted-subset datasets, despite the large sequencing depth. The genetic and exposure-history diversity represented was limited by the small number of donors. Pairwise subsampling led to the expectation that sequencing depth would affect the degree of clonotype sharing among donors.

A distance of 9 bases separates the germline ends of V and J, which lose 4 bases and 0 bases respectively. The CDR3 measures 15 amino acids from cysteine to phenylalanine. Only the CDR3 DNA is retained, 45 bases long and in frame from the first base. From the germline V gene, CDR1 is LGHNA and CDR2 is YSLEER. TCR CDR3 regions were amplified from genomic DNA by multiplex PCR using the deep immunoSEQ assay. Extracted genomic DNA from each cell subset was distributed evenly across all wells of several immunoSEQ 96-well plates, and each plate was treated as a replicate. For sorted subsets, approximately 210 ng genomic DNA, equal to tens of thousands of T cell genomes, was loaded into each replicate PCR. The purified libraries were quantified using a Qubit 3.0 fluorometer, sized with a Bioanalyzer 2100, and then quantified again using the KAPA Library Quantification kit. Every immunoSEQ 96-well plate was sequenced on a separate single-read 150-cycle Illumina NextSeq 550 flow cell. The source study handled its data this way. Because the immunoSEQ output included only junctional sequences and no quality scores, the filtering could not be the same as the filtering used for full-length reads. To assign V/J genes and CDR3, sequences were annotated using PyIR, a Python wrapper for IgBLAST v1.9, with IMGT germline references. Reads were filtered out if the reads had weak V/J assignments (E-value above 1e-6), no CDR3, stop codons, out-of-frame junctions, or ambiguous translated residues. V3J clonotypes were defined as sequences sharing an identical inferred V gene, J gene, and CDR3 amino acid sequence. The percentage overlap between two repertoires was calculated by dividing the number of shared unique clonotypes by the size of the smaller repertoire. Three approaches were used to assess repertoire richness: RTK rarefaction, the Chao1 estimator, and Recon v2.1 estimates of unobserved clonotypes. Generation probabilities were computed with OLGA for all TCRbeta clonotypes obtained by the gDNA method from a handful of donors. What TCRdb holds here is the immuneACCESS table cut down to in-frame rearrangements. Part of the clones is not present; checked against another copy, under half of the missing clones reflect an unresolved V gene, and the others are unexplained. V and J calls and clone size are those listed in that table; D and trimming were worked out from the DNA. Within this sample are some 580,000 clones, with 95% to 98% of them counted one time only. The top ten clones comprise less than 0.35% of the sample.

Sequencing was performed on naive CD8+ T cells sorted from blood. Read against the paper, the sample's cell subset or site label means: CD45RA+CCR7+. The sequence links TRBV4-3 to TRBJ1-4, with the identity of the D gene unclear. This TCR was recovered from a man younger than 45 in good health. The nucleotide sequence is TGCGCCAGCAGCCCCAGCATTGCAACTAATGAAAAACTGTTTTTT. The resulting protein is CASSPSIATNEKLFF.